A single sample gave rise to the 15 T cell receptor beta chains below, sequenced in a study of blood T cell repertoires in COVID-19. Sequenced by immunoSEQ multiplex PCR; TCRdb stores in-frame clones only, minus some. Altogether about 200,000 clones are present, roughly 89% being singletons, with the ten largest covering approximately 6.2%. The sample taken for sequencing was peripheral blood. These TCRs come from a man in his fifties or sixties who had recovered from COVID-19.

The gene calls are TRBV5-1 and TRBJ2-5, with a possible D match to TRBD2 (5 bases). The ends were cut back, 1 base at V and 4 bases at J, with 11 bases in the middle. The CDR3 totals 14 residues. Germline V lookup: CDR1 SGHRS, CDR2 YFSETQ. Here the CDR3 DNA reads TGCGCCAGCAGCTTGCGGGGTAGAGGAGAGACCCAGTACTTC. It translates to CASSLRGRGETQYF.

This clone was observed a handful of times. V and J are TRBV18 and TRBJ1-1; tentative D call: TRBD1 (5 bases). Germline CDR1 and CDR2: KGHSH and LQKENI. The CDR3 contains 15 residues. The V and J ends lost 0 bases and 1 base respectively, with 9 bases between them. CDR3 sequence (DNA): TGTGCCAGCTCACCACCGGAGGGGTCGAACACTGAAGCTTTCTTT. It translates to CASSPPEGSNTEAFF.

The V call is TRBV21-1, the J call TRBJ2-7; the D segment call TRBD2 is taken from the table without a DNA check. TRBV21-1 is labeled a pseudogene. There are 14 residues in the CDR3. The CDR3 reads CASSKGRSSYEQYF. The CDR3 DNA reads TGTGCCAGCAGCAAAGGTCGGAGCTCCTACGAGCAGTACTTC.

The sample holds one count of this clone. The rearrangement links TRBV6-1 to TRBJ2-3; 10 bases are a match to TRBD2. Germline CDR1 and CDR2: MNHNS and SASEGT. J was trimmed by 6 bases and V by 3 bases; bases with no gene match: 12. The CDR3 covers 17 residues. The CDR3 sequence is CASSDPGTSASFDTQYF. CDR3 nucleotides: TGTGCCAGCAGTGATCCTGGGACTAGCGCATCTTTTGATACGCAGTATTTT.

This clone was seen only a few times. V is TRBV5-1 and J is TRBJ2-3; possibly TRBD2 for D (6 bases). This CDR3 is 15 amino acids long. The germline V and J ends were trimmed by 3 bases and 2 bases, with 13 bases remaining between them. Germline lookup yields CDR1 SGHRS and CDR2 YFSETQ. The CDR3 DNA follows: TGCGCCAGCAGCTCTAGGACTAAGACCACAGATACGCAGTATTTT. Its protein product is CASSSRTKTTDTQYF. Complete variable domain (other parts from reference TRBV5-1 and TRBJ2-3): KAGVTQTPRYLIKTRGQQVTLSCSPISGHRSVSWYQQTPGQGLQFLFEYFSETQRNKGNFPGRFSGRQFSNSRSEMNVSTLELGDSALYLCASSSRTKTTDTQYFGPGTRLTVL.

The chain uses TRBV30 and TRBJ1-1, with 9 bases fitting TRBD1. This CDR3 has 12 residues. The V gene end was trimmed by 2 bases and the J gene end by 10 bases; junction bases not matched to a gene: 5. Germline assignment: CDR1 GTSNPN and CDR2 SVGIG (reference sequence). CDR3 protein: CAWSRQGEGAFF. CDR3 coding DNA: TGTGCCTGGAGTCGACAGGGGGAAGGAGCTTTCTTT. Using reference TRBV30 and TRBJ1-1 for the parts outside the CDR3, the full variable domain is SQTIHQWPATLVQPVGSPLSLECTVEGTSNPNLYWYRQAAGRGLQLLFYSVGIGQISSEVPQNLSASRPQDRQFILSSKKLLLSDSGFYLCAWSRQGEGAFFGQGTRLTVV.

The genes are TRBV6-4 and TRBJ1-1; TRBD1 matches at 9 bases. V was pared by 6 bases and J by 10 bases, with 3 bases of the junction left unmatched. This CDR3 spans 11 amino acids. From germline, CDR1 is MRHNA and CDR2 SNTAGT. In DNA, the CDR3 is TGTGCCAGCAGGGGACAGGGCAGAGCTTTCTTT. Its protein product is CASRGQGRAFF.

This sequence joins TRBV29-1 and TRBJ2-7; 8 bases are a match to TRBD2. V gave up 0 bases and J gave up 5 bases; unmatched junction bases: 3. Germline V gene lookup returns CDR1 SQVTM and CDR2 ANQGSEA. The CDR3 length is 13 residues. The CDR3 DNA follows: TGCAGCGTTGAAGACGGGACTAGTAACGAGCAGTACTTC. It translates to CSVEDGTSNEQYF.

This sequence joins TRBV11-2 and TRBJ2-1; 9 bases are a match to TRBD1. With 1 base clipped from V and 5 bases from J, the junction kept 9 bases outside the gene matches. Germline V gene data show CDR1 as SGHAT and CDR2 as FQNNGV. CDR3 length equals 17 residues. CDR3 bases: TGTGCCAGCAGCTTAGGTACCACCGGACAGGGGAACAATGAGCAGTTCTTC. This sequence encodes CASSLGTTGQGNNEQFF. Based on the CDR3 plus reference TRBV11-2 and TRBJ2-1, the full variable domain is EAGVAQSPRYKIIEKRQSVAFWCNPISGHATLYWYQQILGQGPKLLIQFQNNGVVDDSQLPKDRFSAERLKGVDSTLKIQPAKLEDSAVYLCASSLGTTGQGNNEQFFGPGTRLTVL.

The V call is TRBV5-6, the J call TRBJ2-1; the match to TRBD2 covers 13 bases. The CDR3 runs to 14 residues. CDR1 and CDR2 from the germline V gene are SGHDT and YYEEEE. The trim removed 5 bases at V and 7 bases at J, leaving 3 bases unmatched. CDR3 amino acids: CASRTSGRYNEQFF. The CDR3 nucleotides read TGTGCCAGCAGGACTAGCGGGAGGTATAATGAGCAGTTCTTC.

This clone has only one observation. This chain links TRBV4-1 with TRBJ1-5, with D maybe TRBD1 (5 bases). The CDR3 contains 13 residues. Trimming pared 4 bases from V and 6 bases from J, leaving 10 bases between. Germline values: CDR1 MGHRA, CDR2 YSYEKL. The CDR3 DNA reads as TGCGCCAGCAGCCGAGGAGGGGTTCAGCCCCAGCATTTT. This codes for CASSRGGVQPQHF.

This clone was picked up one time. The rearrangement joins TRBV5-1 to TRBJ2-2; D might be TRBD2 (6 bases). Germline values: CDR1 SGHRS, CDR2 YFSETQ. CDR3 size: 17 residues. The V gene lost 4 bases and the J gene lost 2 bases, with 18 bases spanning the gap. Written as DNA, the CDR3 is TGCGCCAGCAGCATACGTTCTGGCGGGGCCAACACCGGGGAGCTGTTTTTT. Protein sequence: CASSIRSGGANTGELFF. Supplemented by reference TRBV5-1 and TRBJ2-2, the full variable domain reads KAGVTQTPRYLIKTRGQQVTLSCSPISGHRSVSWYQQTPGQGLQFLFEYFSETQRNKGNFPGRFSGRQFSNSRSEMNVSTLELGDSALYLCASSIRSGGANTGELFFGEGSRLTVL.

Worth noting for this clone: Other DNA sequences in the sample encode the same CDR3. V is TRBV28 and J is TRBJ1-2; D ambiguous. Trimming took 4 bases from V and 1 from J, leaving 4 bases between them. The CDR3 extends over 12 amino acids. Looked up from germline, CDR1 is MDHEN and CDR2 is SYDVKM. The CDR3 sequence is CASSSRNYGYTF. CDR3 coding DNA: TGTGCCAGCAGTTCCCGTAACTATGGCTACACCTTC.

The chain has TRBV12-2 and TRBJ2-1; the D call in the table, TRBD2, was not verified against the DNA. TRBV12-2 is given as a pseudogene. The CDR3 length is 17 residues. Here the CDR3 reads CASRLAPGLAGGLEQFF. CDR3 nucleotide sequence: TGTGCAAGTCGCTTAGCGCCGGGACTAGCGGGAGGGTTGGAGCAGTTCTTC.

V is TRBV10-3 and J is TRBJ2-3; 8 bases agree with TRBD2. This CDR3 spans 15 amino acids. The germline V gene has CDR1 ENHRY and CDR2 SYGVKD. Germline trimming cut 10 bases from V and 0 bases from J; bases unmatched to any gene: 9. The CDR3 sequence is CATTGGTSSTDTQYF. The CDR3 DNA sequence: TGTGCCACAACGGGGGGGACAAGTAGCACAGATACGCAGTATTTT.